Reported below is one T cell receptor beta chain. In the source study's methods: Cell counts per sample came from amplifying reference gene primers. The assay was immunoSEQ multiplex PCR, and TCRdb's table has in-frame clones only and misses some. V and J calls and clone size are given by that table; D and trimming were obtained from the DNA. The data contain some 80,000 clones, 75% to 90% of them singletons. This entry comes from a study of blood T cell repertoires in COVID-19. Study background: Collection of acute and convalescent COVID-19 samples took place in the United States, Italy and Spain. Sample material is recorded as cDNA or gDNA derived from T cells, B-cell-depleted T cells, or PBMCs.

The V segment lost 0 bases and the J segment 1 base; nucleotides outside the gene matches: 3. CDR1 and CDR2 from the germline V gene are SGHNT and YYREEE (reference sequence). The CDR3 covers 16 residues. This chain joins TRBV5-4 and TRBJ2-2; 7 bases are a match to TRBD1. The sequence was collected from a human donor in a cohort sampled during active COVID-19. The sequencing sample was made of peripheral blood. The CDR3 here is CASSLATGENTGELFF. CDR3 bases: TGTGCCAGCAGCTTGGCCACAGGGGAGAACACCGGGGAGCTGTTTTTT. The whole variable domain, filled in from reference TRBV5-4 and TRBJ2-2, reads ETGVTQSPTHLIKTRGQQVTLRCSSQSGHNTVSWYQQALGQGPQFIFQYYREEENGRGNFPPRFSGLQFPNYSSELNVNALELDDSALYLCASSLATGENTGELFFGEGSRLTVL.